This entry is about one T cell receptor beta chain. The sample comes from a study of blood T cell repertoires in COVID-19. Study background: Some COVID-19 samples were acute and others convalescent; all came from the United States, Italy and Spain. The cDNA or gDNA used as material had been derived from T cells, B-cell-depleted T cells, or PBMCs.

The CDR3 runs 15 residues. Original handling: For nucleated cells, counts were estimated from reference gene primer amplification. Clones were read by immunoSEQ multiplex PCR, and TCRdb kept only the in-frame ones, dropping some. The V and J calls and clone size were taken over from that table, and D and trimming were inferred from the DNA. The sample yields approximately 62,000 clones, approximately 80% seen once. V usage is TRBV21-1 and J usage is TRBJ2-2; the listed D gene, TRBD1, was not tested against the DNA. TRBV21-1 is classified as a pseudogene. Sequencing was carried out using peripheral blood. The source of this sequence is an elderly man with acute or convalescent COVID-19. The CDR3 DNA follows: TGTGCCAGTCTTGGCAAGGGACAGAACACCGGGGAGCTGTTTTTT. Translating gives CASLGKGQNTGELFF.